The sequence of this TCR beta chain was determined in a study of CD8 T cells in Susac syndrome (dated by TCRdb to between 2017 and 2020). Concerning the study at large: Whether CD8+ T cell activation and differentiation in Susac syndrome was antigen driven was tested using repertoire sequencing. On the study overall, not on this receptor specifically: The number of individuals in the TCR sequencing and HLA analysis was acknowledged as relatively small.

RNA was extracted using the RNeasy kit, and about 0.5 to 1 ug of the RNA was reverse transcribed with random hexamers. The immunoSEQ multiplex PCR assay, covering 54 Vbeta and 13 Jbeta segments, was used to amplify TCR beta CDR3 regions. To correct PCR amplification bias, a synthetic template baseline was used for both primer optimization and computational correction. The original methods were these. Reads were annotated to V, D and J genes according to IMGT and were analyzed with immunoSEQ Analyzer, with only productive sequences retained. Clonality was computed as one minus Shannon entropy normalized by log2 of the number of productive unique sequences. For each patient and control, public and private clones were evaluated among the 100 most prevalent clones. A clone was defined as Susac-specific if it was absent from the healthy and MS cohorts, from 1052 published viral clones and from other ImmuneACCESS disease sequences. TCRdb reanalyzed the raw reads on its own, using fastp at Q25 for trimming and MiXCR for clone calling, and kept in-frame beta chains. Every CDR3 protein is listed once, alongside the most common genes and DNA of its rows. TCRdb's processing, not the authors' own work, is the source of the V and J calls. The sample yields about 180,000 distinct CDR3 sequences; approximately 94% were counted once. The ten most abundant clones make up about 0.088% of the sample.

From cysteine to phenylalanine, the CDR3 is 15 amino acids long. Only CDR3 DNA remains: 45 bases, in frame from the first base. The germline V and J ends show losses of 0 bases and 3 bases respectively, and no gene match explains 3 bases of the junction. Of note for this clonotype: Its antigen is not yet known. No much larger clone exists at a distance of one base, and base qualities are not known.

High-throughput TCR beta sequencing profiled peripheral blood CD8+ and CD4+ T cells from healthy donors, Susac syndrome patients and multiple sclerosis patients. The multiple sclerosis controls were treatment-naive patients whose relapsing-remitting disease, either stable or active, fulfilled the revised McDonald criteria. Bulk CD8+ and CD4+ T cells were purified magnetically by negative isolation, whereas CD8+ TEMRA cells were enriched by FACS. Blood was collected in EDTA tubes and processed within 24 hours, with PBMCs isolated through density gradient centrifugation. PBMCs intended for TCR sequencing were frozen in liquid nitrogen and were later thawed in a 37 degrees C water bath. A purity of at least 90% was achieved for sorted or isolated CD4+, CD8+ and CD8+ TEMRA cells.

Sequencing was done on a sample of CD4+ T cells from PBMCs. The receptor's source is a human donor with multiple sclerosis. Recombination connected TRBV12-3 or TRBV12-4 to TRBJ1-2; 8 nucleotides in the junction match TRBD1. The sequenced DNA: TGTGCCAGCAGTTTAGCGCACAGGGGGGACTATGGCTACACCTTC. This sequence encodes CASSLAHRGDYGYTF.